These T cell receptor beta chains were read from a single sample in a study of CD8+CD57+ T cells in acquired aplastic anemia. TCRdb passed the reads through MiXCR, listing each CDR3 protein once. This sample has around 190,000 distinct CDR3 sequences, with approximately 60% found just once. The specimen was sorted CD4+, CD8+, or CD8+CD57+ T cells (not recorded which) from PBMCs. These receptors came from a human donor in good health. The conserved cysteine and the conserved F or W are not part of the CDR3 here. D genes are given only for firm matches. The size entry is marked missing in some rows and otherwise reads once, few, many or a size class.

d_gene: TRBD2; abundance: .; v_gene: TRBV10-3; CDR3aa: AISESSGIS
d_gene: .; abundance: few; v_gene: TRBV2; CDR3aa: ASSQQDEKLF
d_gene: TRBD2; abundance: .; v_gene: TRBV2; CDR3aa: ASSRLKGLFNEQF
d_gene: .; abundance: few; v_gene: TRBV19; CDR3aa: ARGSGTDTQY
d_gene: .; abundance: few; v_gene: TRBV7-3; CDR3aa: ASSPDSPNTGELF
d_gene: TRBD1; abundance: .; v_gene: TRBV2; CDR3aa: ASRLGTGYGYT
d_gene: TRBD1; abundance: .; v_gene: TRBV10-3; CDR3aa: ATGTVAHTQY
d_gene: TRBD1; abundance: .; v_gene: TRBV7-3; CDR3aa: ASSVGQGRSYNEQF
d_gene: TRBD1; abundance: .; v_gene: TRBV5-6; CDR3aa: ASIQGAANSPLH
d_gene: .; abundance: once; v_gene: TRBV20-1; CDR3aa: SARDSWGELF
d_gene: .; abundance: .; v_gene: TRBV19; CDR3aa: ASSVYSPSGNSPLH
d_gene: .; abundance: .; v_gene: TRBV7-9; CDR3aa: ASSLEGRQETQY
d_gene: .; abundance: .; v_gene: TRBV20-1; CDR3aa: SANMGYNYGYT
d_gene: .; abundance: .; v_gene: TRBV7-3; CDR3aa: ASSLGVTNTGELF
d_gene: TRBD1; abundance: .; v_gene: TRBV19; CDR3aa: ASRSQGQGSYEQY
d_gene: .; abundance: few; v_gene: TRBV20-1; CDR3aa: SGHAPQETQY
d_gene: .; abundance: .; v_gene: TRBV20-1; CDR3aa: SAGGTENTGELF
d_gene: TRBD2; abundance: .; v_gene: TRBV10-3; CDR3aa: ATSDERLAGDTDTQY